The rows below give T cell receptor beta chains drawn from one sample of a study of T cell responses to AZD1222 COVID-19 vaccine. Profiling relied on immunoSEQ multiplex PCR, and the TCRdb table lists in-frame clones only, not all of them. This table has about 160,000 clones, 80% to 95% appearing once. Sequencing used peripheral blood, obtained 28 days after the second AZD1222 dose. Receptors were obtained from an adult who received the AZD1222 COVID-19 vaccine. CDR3s include the opening cysteine and the closing phenylalanine or tryptophan. The order of the fields is J gene, D gene, V gene, clone size, CDR3 protein, CDR3 DNA. The D gene is left open where the match is weak. Only part of the rows carry a size: once, few, many, or a class if the clone is expanded.

j_call: TRBJ1-3
d_call: -
v_call: TRBV29-1
clone_size: -
cdr3_aa: CSVERGNTIYF
cdr3_nt: TGCAGCGTTGAACGGGGAAACACCATATATTTT

j_call: TRBJ2-1
d_call: -
v_call: TRBV5-1
clone_size: -
cdr3_aa: CASSLRTDYNEQFF
cdr3_nt: TGCGCCAGCAGCTTGCGGACTGACTACAATGAGCAGTTCTTC

j_call: TRBJ2-1
d_call: TRBD2
v_call: TRBV23-1
clone_size: -
cdr3_aa: CASGSSGRYSQFF
cdr3_nt: TGCGCCAGCGGTTCTAGCGGGAGGTACTCTCAGTTCTTC

j_call: TRBJ2-7
d_call: TRBD2
v_call: TRBV7-3
clone_size: -
cdr3_aa: CASSRLAGGDEQYF
cdr3_nt: TGTGCCAGCAGCCGACTAGCGGGAGGGGATGAGCAGTACTTC

j_call: TRBJ1-5
d_call: -
v_call: TRBV27
clone_size: -
cdr3_aa: CASRQRISNQPQHF
cdr3_nt: TGTGCCAGCCGACAGAGGATCAGCAATCAGCCCCAGCATTTT

j_call: TRBJ2-1
d_call: TRBD2
v_call: TRBV19
clone_size: once
cdr3_aa: CASSIKLAGLNEQFF
cdr3_nt: TGTGCCAGTAGTATCAAACTAGCGGGTTTAAATGAGCAGTTCTTC

j_call: TRBJ1-1
d_call: -
v_call: TRBV7-2
clone_size: -
cdr3_aa: CASSLGFRGTEAFF
cdr3_nt: TGTGCCAGCAGCTTAGGGTTTCGGGGGACTGAAGCTTTCTTT

j_call: TRBJ2-7
d_call: TRBD1
v_call: TRBV11-3
clone_size: -
cdr3_aa: CASSLDQGVAYEQYF
cdr3_nt: TGTGCCAGCAGCTTAGATCAGGGGGTCGCCTACGAGCAGTACTTC

j_call: TRBJ1-1
d_call: -
v_call: TRBV29-1
clone_size: -
cdr3_aa: CSADRNTEAFF
cdr3_nt: TGCAGCGCCGACAGGAACACTGAAGCTTTCTTT

j_call: TRBJ1-6
d_call: -
v_call: TRBV18
clone_size: -
cdr3_aa: CASSPLRDVGNSPLHF
cdr3_nt: TGTGCCAGCTCACCACTACGGGACGTGGGGAATTCACCCCTCCACTTT

j_call: TRBJ2-3
d_call: -
v_call: TRBV3-1/TRBV3-2
clone_size: -
cdr3_aa: CASSQGGLDTQYF
cdr3_nt: TGTGCCAGCAGCCAAGGAGGGCTTGATACGCAGTATTTT

j_call: TRBJ2-7
d_call: -
v_call: TRBV19
clone_size: -
cdr3_aa: CASSIALQGLQGYEQYF
cdr3_nt: TGTGCCAGTAGTATAGCCCTCCAAGGCCTCCAGGGCTACGAGCAGTACTTC

j_call: TRBJ2-3
d_call: -
v_call: TRBV6-5
clone_size: -
cdr3_aa: CASTRRADTQYF
cdr3_nt: TGTGCCAGCACGCGAAGAGCAGATACGCAGTATTTT

j_call: TRBJ1-1
d_call: -
v_call: TRBV11-2
clone_size: -
cdr3_aa: CASSSQGHPNTEAFF
cdr3_nt: TGTGCCAGCAGCTCGCAGGGACACCCGAACACTGAAGCTTTCTTT

j_call: TRBJ2-4
d_call: -
v_call: TRBV7-6
clone_size: -
cdr3_aa: CASSNPYSRTAKNIQYF
cdr3_nt: TGTGCCAGCAGTAATCCGTACTCCCGGACAGCCAAAAACATTCAGTACTTC

j_call: TRBJ1-1
d_call: -
v_call: TRBV11-3
clone_size: -
cdr3_aa: CASSWFGGGANTEAFF
cdr3_nt: TGTGCCAGCAGCTGGTTCGGGGGGGGCGCAAACACTGAAGCTTTCTTT

j_call: TRBJ2-7
d_call: TRBD2
v_call: TRBV2
clone_size: -
cdr3_aa: CASSSGGTPFYEQYF
cdr3_nt: TGTGCCAGCAGTTCCGGGGGGACTCCTTTCTACGAGCAGTACTTC

j_call: TRBJ2-5
d_call: TRBD1
v_call: TRBV19
clone_size: -
cdr3_aa: CASSPWDRETQYF
cdr3_nt: TGTGCCAGTAGTCCATGGGACAGAGAGACCCAGTACTTC

j_call: TRBJ1-1
d_call: TRBD1
v_call: TRBV12-3/TRBV12-4
clone_size: -
cdr3_aa: CASSRQGSEAFF
cdr3_nt: TGTGCCAGCAGTAGACAGGGCTCTGAAGCTTTCTTT

j_call: TRBJ2-5
d_call: -
v_call: TRBV6-5
clone_size: -
cdr3_aa: CASSYSRSEQETQYF
cdr3_nt: TGTGCCAGCAGTTACTCAAGGTCGGAGCAAGAGACCCAGTACTTC

j_call: TRBJ2-7
d_call: -
v_call: TRBV14
clone_size: -
cdr3_aa: CASSQVPGHWGEQYF
cdr3_nt: TGTGCCAGCAGCCAAGTCCCCGGCCATTGGGGCGAGCAGTACTTC

j_call: TRBJ1-1
d_call: -
v_call: TRBV6-5
clone_size: -
cdr3_aa: CASSSWRLLEAFF
cdr3_nt: TGTGCCAGCAGTTCCTGGAGGCTCCTTGAAGCTTTCTTT

j_call: TRBJ2-1
d_call: TRBD1
v_call: TRBV9
clone_size: -
cdr3_aa: CASSVGGQGNYNEQFF
cdr3_nt: TGTGCCAGCAGCGTAGGCGGACAGGGGAACTACAATGAGCAGTTCTTC

j_call: TRBJ2-2
d_call: TRBD1
v_call: TRBV5-1
clone_size: once
cdr3_aa: CASKGQGALNTGELFF
cdr3_nt: TGCGCCAGCAAGGGACAGGGGGCCCTCAACACCGGGGAGCTGTTTTTT

j_call: TRBJ1-1
d_call: -
v_call: TRBV20-1
clone_size: once
cdr3_aa: CSARVRGEAFF
cdr3_nt: TGCAGTGCTAGAGTAAGGGGTGAAGCTTTCTTT

j_call: TRBJ2-1
d_call: -
v_call: TRBV12-3/TRBV12-4
clone_size: -
cdr3_aa: CASSLEAIEQFF
cdr3_nt: TGTGCCAGCAGTTTAGAGGCCATAGAGCAGTTCTTC

j_call: TRBJ1-4
d_call: TRBD1
v_call: TRBV7-8
clone_size: -
cdr3_aa: CASSLSGRGRTNEKLFF
cdr3_nt: TGTGCCAGCAGCTTAAGTGGCAGGGGGCGTACTAATGAAAAACTGTTTTTT

j_call: TRBJ1-2
d_call: -
v_call: TRBV28
clone_size: -
cdr3_aa: CASTLAGADGYTF
cdr3_nt: TGTGCCAGCACCCTGGCGGGGGCTGATGGCTACACCTTC

j_call: TRBJ2-7
d_call: -
v_call: TRBV4-3
clone_size: -
cdr3_aa: CASSPRPGPDYEQYF
cdr3_nt: TGCGCCAGCAGCCCGCGCCCGGGCCCTGACTACGAGCAGTACTTC

j_call: TRBJ1-2
d_call: -
v_call: TRBV27
clone_size: -
cdr3_aa: CASRRQDYGYTF
cdr3_nt: TGTGCCAGCAGGAGACAGGACTATGGCTACACCTTC

j_call: TRBJ1-2
d_call: TRBD1
v_call: TRBV23-1
clone_size: -
cdr3_aa: CGQMAGGDHGYTF
cdr3_nt: TGCGGACAGATGGCAGGGGGAGATCATGGCTACACCTTC

j_call: TRBJ1-4
d_call: -
v_call: TRBV11-3
clone_size: -
cdr3_aa: CASSLDFAITNEKLFF
cdr3_nt: TGTGCCAGCAGCTTAGATTTTGCCATAACTAATGAAAAACTGTTTTTT

j_call: TRBJ1-5
d_call: -
v_call: TRBV29-1
clone_size: -
cdr3_aa: CSVRDSVSNQPQHF
cdr3_nt: TGCAGCGTCCGCGACAGTGTTAGCAATCAGCCCCAGCATTTT

j_call: TRBJ1-2
d_call: TRBD1
v_call: TRBV28
clone_size: -
cdr3_aa: CASIQSGQATRVGYTF
cdr3_nt: TGTGCCAGCATCCAATCCGGACAGGCCACCAGAGTTGGCTACACCTTC

j_call: TRBJ2-7
d_call: TRBD2
v_call: TRBV30
clone_size: -
cdr3_aa: CAWSYQREVSEQYF
cdr3_nt: TGTGCCTGGAGTTATCAGCGGGAGGTCTCCGAGCAGTACTTC

j_call: TRBJ2-5
d_call: TRBD1
v_call: TRBV9
clone_size: -
cdr3_aa: CASSPRQGALETQYF
cdr3_nt: TGTGCCAGCAGCCCCAGACAGGGGGCGTTGGAGACCCAGTACTTC

j_call: TRBJ1-4
d_call: -
v_call: TRBV7-9
clone_size: -
cdr3_aa: CASSLGAGNEKLFF
cdr3_nt: TGTGCCAGCAGCTTAGGTGCGGGCAATGAAAAACTGTTTTTT

j_call: TRBJ2-1
d_call: -
v_call: TRBV27
clone_size: -
cdr3_aa: CASGGSLNEQFF
cdr3_nt: TGTGCCAGCGGGGGGTCCCTCAATGAGCAGTTCTTC

j_call: TRBJ1-1
d_call: TRBD1
v_call: TRBV3-1/TRBV3-2
clone_size: -
cdr3_aa: CASRRTGWTEAFF
cdr3_nt: TGTGCCAGCAGACGGACAGGGTGGACTGAAGCTTTCTTT

j_call: TRBJ2-1
d_call: TRBD2
v_call: TRBV5-1
clone_size: -
cdr3_aa: CASSSVGLASGFGNEQFF
cdr3_nt: TGCGCCAGCAGCTCGGTCGGACTAGCTTCGGGGTTTGGGAATGAGCAGTTCTTC

j_call: TRBJ2-4
d_call: TRBD1
v_call: TRBV7-2
clone_size: once
cdr3_aa: CASSFTGGAGNIQYF
cdr3_nt: TGTGCCAGCAGCTTTACAGGGGGCGCGGGAAACATTCAGTACTTC

j_call: TRBJ1-2
d_call: -
v_call: TRBV19
clone_size: -
cdr3_aa: CASRPRADFNYGYTF
cdr3_nt: TGTGCCAGTAGACCGCGTGCGGACTTTAACTATGGCTACACCTTC

j_call: TRBJ2-7
d_call: TRBD2
v_call: TRBV7-2
clone_size: -
cdr3_aa: CASSARLAGGEQYF
cdr3_nt: TGTGCCAGCAGCGCAAGACTAGCGGGAGGCGAGCAGTACTTC

j_call: TRBJ1-2
d_call: -
v_call: TRBV12-3/TRBV12-4
clone_size: -
cdr3_aa: CASSVTVYGYTF
cdr3_nt: TGTGCCAGCAGTGTGACGGTCTATGGCTACACCTTC

j_call: TRBJ1-1
d_call: -
v_call: TRBV10-3
clone_size: -
cdr3_aa: CAISEVDTEAFF
cdr3_nt: TGTGCCATCAGTGAGGTCGACACTGAAGCTTTCTTT

j_call: TRBJ2-3
d_call: TRBD2
v_call: TRBV19
clone_size: -
cdr3_aa: CASSEEAGGIDTQYF
cdr3_nt: TGTGCCAGTAGCGAAGAGGCGGGAGGGATAGATACGCAGTATTTT

j_call: TRBJ2-2
d_call: -
v_call: TRBV29-1
clone_size: -
cdr3_aa: CSARTPGSGGELFF
cdr3_nt: TGCAGCGCTCGGACTCCGGGGAGCGGCGGGGAGCTGTTTTTT

j_call: TRBJ2-1
d_call: TRBD2
v_call: TRBV7-8
clone_size: once
cdr3_aa: CASNRGRGAYNEQFF
cdr3_nt: TGTGCCAGCAATCGCGGGAGGGGTGCCTACAATGAGCAGTTCTTC

j_call: TRBJ2-1
d_call: TRBD2
v_call: TRBV4-2
clone_size: -
cdr3_aa: CASSQDSYGLEAYNEQFF
cdr3_nt: TGTGCCAGCAGCCAAGATAGCTACGGACTAGAAGCCTACAATGAGCAGTTCTTC

j_call: TRBJ1-1
d_call: -
v_call: TRBV7-9
clone_size: -
cdr3_aa: CASSDRQRGTEAFF
cdr3_nt: TGTGCCAGCAGCGACAGACAGCGGGGCACTGAAGCTTTCTTT

j_call: TRBJ2-1
d_call: -
v_call: TRBV20-1
clone_size: -
cdr3_aa: CSASEARNEQFF
cdr3_nt: TGCAGTGCTAGTGAGGCCCGCAATGAGCAGTTCTTC

j_call: TRBJ1-1
d_call: -
v_call: TRBV6-6
clone_size: -
cdr3_aa: CASSYSNTEAFF
cdr3_nt: TGTGCCAGCAGTTACTCGAACACTGAAGCTTTCTTT

j_call: TRBJ1-1
d_call: -
v_call: TRBV12-3/TRBV12-4
clone_size: -
cdr3_aa: CASILRGGAEAFF
cdr3_nt: TGTGCCAGCATTCTGAGGGGGGGGGCTGAAGCTTTCTTT

j_call: TRBJ1-4
d_call: -
v_call: TRBV25-1
clone_size: -
cdr3_aa: CASSESTVGEKLFF
cdr3_nt: TGTGCCAGCAGTGAATCCACCGTGGGGGAAAAACTGTTTTTT

j_call: TRBJ1-2
d_call: -
v_call: TRBV21-1
clone_size: -
cdr3_aa: CASSKIASYGYTF
cdr3_nt: TGTGCCAGCAGCAAGATAGCCTCCTATGGCTACACCTTC

j_call: TRBJ1-1
d_call: TRBD1
v_call: TRBV4-3
clone_size: -
cdr3_aa: CASSPGQQNTEAFF
cdr3_nt: TGCGCCAGCAGCCCGGGACAGCAGAACACTGAAGCTTTCTTT

j_call: TRBJ1-2
d_call: TRBD1
v_call: TRBV6-5
clone_size: -
cdr3_aa: CASSYGQGTGYTF
cdr3_nt: TGTGCCAGCAGTTACGGACAGGGAACCGGCTACACCTTC

j_call: TRBJ2-2
d_call: -
v_call: TRBV18
clone_size: once
cdr3_aa: CASSPPPETNTGELFF
cdr3_nt: TGTGCCAGCTCACCACCGCCGGAGACGAACACCGGGGAGCTGTTTTTT

j_call: TRBJ2-1
d_call: TRBD2
v_call: TRBV4-2
clone_size: -
cdr3_aa: CASSQTTGGYNEQFF
cdr3_nt: TGTGCCAGCAGCCAAACAACGGGAGGCTACAATGAGCAGTTCTTC

j_call: TRBJ1-2
d_call: -
v_call: TRBV4-2
clone_size: -
cdr3_aa: CASSQDAGGTNYGYTF
cdr3_nt: TGTGCCAGCAGCCAAGATGCGGGGGGCACAAACTATGGCTACACCTTC